Included here is one TCR beta chain sequence, with context. Its matching antigen is unknown. This record belongs to a study of cytomegalovirus exposure and HLA in healthy donors. Broader study findings: Researchers reportedly found TCR beta sequences accurately predicted most subjects' HLA-A and HLA-B alleles. Only CMV serostatus was available as immune exposure information. Presence/absence results assume similar sequencing depth per donor, which may not hold.

In the PCR, 60 Vbeta and 13 Jbeta primers were used. The method was immunoSEQ multiplex PCR; TCRdb's version includes in-frame clones alone and lacks a portion of them. The sample lists about 160,000 clones, approximately 80% occurring once. This CDR3 has 14 amino acids. Germline V gene data show CDR1 as MNHEY and CDR2 as SVGAGI. Trimming pared 4 bases from V and 7 bases from J, leaving 15 bases between. The source is a man in his forties or fifties in good health and CMV-seropositive. The source material was PBMCs. The chain uses TRBV6-5 and TRBJ2-3, with D possibly being TRBD2 (7 bases). CDR3 nucleotides: TGTGCCAGCAGTTCACGGGGGGCGGTAAATACGCAGTATTTT. It translates to CASSSRGAVNTQYF.